One and the same sample provided the 13 T cell receptor beta chains below, sequenced in a study of shared clonotypes between healthy human individuals. Profiling relied on immunoSEQ multiplex PCR, and the TCRdb table lists in-frame clones only, not all of them. The profile shows about 470,000 clones, 79% of them singletons. The sequencing sample was made of PBMCs. The origin of the receptors is a woman between 40 and 55 years old in good health. Some clones in this sample may be carry-over from other donors' samples.

The chain uses TRBV5-4 and TRBJ2-1, with TRBD2 identical over 13 bases. The V gene end was trimmed by 4 bases and the J gene end by 2 bases; junction bases not matched to a gene: 3. The CDR3 covers 16 residues. Germline V gene sequence: CDR1 SGHNT, CDR2 YYREEE (reference sequence). The CDR3 is CASSRTSGSPYNEQFF. The CDR3 DNA reads as TGTGCCAGCAGCCGGACTAGCGGGAGTCCCTACAATGAGCAGTTCTTC. The whole variable domain, remainder taken from reference TRBV5-4 and TRBJ2-1, is ETGVTQSPTHLIKTRGQQVTLRCSSQSGHNTVSWYQQALGQGPQFIFQYYREEENGRGNFPPRFSGLQFPNYSSELNVNALELDDSALYLCASSRTSGSPYNEQFFGPGTRLTVL.

The V call is TRBV25-1, the J call TRBJ2-1, with 7 positions matching TRBD1. CDR1 MGHDK and CDR2 SYGVNS come from the germline V gene. Germline trimming cut 3 bases from V and 7 bases from J; bases unmatched to any gene: 12. This CDR3 comprises 16 residues. This chain's CDR3 is CASSDPRQGWTNEQFF. Written as DNA, the CDR3 is TGTGCCAGCAGTGACCCCAGACAGGGCTGGACGAATGAGCAGTTCTTC. The variable domain in full, with the rest retrieved from reference TRBV25-1 and TRBJ2-1, is EADIYQTPRYLVIGTGKKITLECSQTMGHDKMYWYQQDPGMELHLIHYSYGVNSTEKGDLSSESTVSRIRTEHFPLTLESARPSHTSQYLCASSDPRQGWTNEQFFGPGTRLTVL.

This chain connects TRBV5-4 to TRBJ2-1; 10 bases are a match to TRBD1. The ends lost 7 bases at V and 9 bases at J; junction bases unmatched: 13. Germline-derived CDR1 and CDR2 are SGHNT and YYREEE (reference sequence). The CDR3 runs 15 residues. As DNA, the CDR3 is TGTGCCAGCGGCAACACCGGGACAGGGGTGGGTGAGCAGTTCTTC. Protein sequence: CASGNTGTGVGEQFF.

This clone came up once. This sequence joins TRBV7-2 and TRBJ2-1, with no clear D. V gave up 1 base and J gave up 8 bases, with 12 bases separating them. The CDR3 consists of 14 residues. Germline CDR1 SGHTA, CDR2 FQGNSA. The CDR3: CASSLDWDRYEQFF. In DNA form, the CDR3 reads TGTGCCAGCAGCTTAGATTGGGATCGGTATGAGCAGTTCTTC. The variable domain in full, with the rest retrieved from reference TRBV7-2 and TRBJ2-1, is GAGVSQSPSNKVTEKGKDVELRCDPISGHTALYWYRQSLGQGLEFLIYFQGNSAPDKSGLPSDRFSAERTGGSVSTLTIQRTQQEDSAVYLCASSLDWDRYEQFFGPGTRLTVL.

V gene TRBV7-3 combines with J gene TRBJ2-7, with 9 bases aligning to TRBD1. CDR3 length equals 14 residues. Trimming removed 3 bases from V and 2 bases from J; junction bases left unmatched: 2. Per the germline V gene, CDR1 is SGHTA and CDR2 is FQGTGA. The CDR3 bases are TGTGCCAGCAGCTTTCGACAGGGGGCCTACGAGCAGTACTTC. It yields the protein CASSFRQGAYEQYF.

This rearrangement joins TRBV2 to TRBJ2-2; D uncertain. V shed 4 bases and J shed 4 bases, with 13 bases lying between them. The CDR3 runs 15 residues. CDR1 is SNHLY and CDR2 is FYNNEI in the germline V gene. The CDR3 region is CASSVGRLSTGELFF. CDR3 nucleotides: TGTGCCAGCAGTGTGGGCAGATTATCCACCGGGGAGCTGTTTTTT.

The chain carries TRBV7-8 and TRBJ2-7; D unresolved. V lost 2 bases, J lost 5 bases, and 13 bases lay in between. The V gene's germline CDR1 is SGHVS and CDR2 FQNEAQ. This CDR3 is built from 14 residues. The CDR3 DNA follows: TGTGCCAGCAGCTTAAGGGCTCTTATCGACGAGCAGTACTTC. Its translation is CASSLRALIDEQYF.

V and J are TRBV4-1 and TRBJ2-1; possible D gene TRBD1, 5 bases. Trimming took off 3 bases at V and 2 bases at J, with 14 bases between the two ends. The germline V gene has CDR1 MGHRA and CDR2 YSYEKL. The CDR3 is made up of 16 amino acids. CDR3 in amino acids: CASSQTVTSPYNEQFF. DNA for the CDR3: TGCGCCAGCAGCCAGACAGTCACCTCTCCCTACAATGAGCAGTTCTTC.

This clone was seen only once. V and J are TRBV5-1 and TRBJ1-4; 10 bases match TRBD1. Germline V gene data show CDR1 as SGHRS and CDR2 as YFSETQ. The CDR3 totals 17 residues. V was pared by 7 bases and J by 0 bases, with 9 bases of the junction left unmatched. The CDR3 coding sequence is TGCGCCAGCCTTCGACAGGGGGCGTCCTCAACTAATGAAAAACTGTTTTTT. It yields the protein CASLRQGASSTNEKLFF.

The DNA for the CDR3 is TGTGCCTGGAAGGTTCGGGCAAAAGAGACCCAGTACTTC. Translation: CAWKVRAKETQYF. The chain is built from TRBV30 and TRBJ2-5; no reliable D call. The CDR3 spans 13 residues. In germline, CDR1 is GTSNPN, CDR2 SVGIG (reference sequence). Trimming shortened V by 4 bases and J by 3 bases, and 12 bases separated the two germline ends.

This rearrangement joins TRBV10-2 to TRBJ1-5; TRBD1 matches at 7 bases. The germline CDR1 and CDR2 sequences are WSHSY and SAAADI. The CDR3 is 14 amino acids. V trimming: 2 bases; J trimming: 7 bases; junction bases outside the gene matches: 5. CDR3 residues: CASSETDRLQPQHF. CDR3 DNA sequence: TGCGCCAGCAGTGAGACGGACAGGCTGCAGCCCCAGCATTTT.

With respect to this clone: Possible read error: a much larger clone is one base away. The sample contains more than one DNA sequence encoding this CDR3. The chain employs TRBV5-1 and TRBJ1-1, with a possible D match to TRBD1 (5 bases). Germline CDR1 reads SGHRS; CDR2 reads YFSETQ. The CDR3 has 13 residues. The CDR3 nucleotides read TGCGCTAGCAGCATGGGACGACGCACTGAAGCTTTCTTT. Translated, it gives CASSMGRRTEAFF.

V and J are TRBV28 and TRBJ1-5; the D is unclear. Germline V lookup: CDR1 MDHEN, CDR2 SYDVKM. V lost 1 base and J 2 bases, leaving 12 bases between the germline ends. This CDR3 region has 16 residues. The CDR3 region is CASSLSGGWGNQPQHF. CDR3 DNA sequence: TGTGCCAGCAGTTTATCGGGAGGGTGGGGCAATCAGCCCCAGCATTTT.